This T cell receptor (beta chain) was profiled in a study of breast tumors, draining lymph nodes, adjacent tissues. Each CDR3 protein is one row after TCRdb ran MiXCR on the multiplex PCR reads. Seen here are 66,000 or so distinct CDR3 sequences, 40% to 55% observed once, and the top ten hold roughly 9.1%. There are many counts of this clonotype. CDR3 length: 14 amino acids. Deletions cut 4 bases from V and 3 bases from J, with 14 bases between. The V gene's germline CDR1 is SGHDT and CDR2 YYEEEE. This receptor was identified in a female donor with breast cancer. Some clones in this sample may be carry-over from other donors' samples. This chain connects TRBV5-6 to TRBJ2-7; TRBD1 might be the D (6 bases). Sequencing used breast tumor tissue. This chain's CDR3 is CASSPDSSLYEQYF. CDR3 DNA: TGTGCCAGCAGCCCGGACAGTTCTCTCTACGAGCAGTACTTC.